What follows is one T cell receptor beta chain and its context. Repertoires were generated with immunoSEQ multiplex PCR, while TCRdb's copy carries only in-frame clones and drops some. The table shows around 190,000 clones, with roughly nine tenths occurring only once. This specimen belongs to a study of control samples from healthy donors and cancer patients. The CDR3 is 14 residues long. V was trimmed by 1 base and J by 4 bases, leaving 10 bases between them. The germline CDR1 and CDR2 sequences are LGHNA and YSLEER. The chain carries TRBV4-3 and TRBJ1-1; a possible D gene is TRBD1 (5 bases). This receptor was taken from a man under 40 in good health. Material: blood. CDR3 bases: TGCGCCAGCAGCCAAGGGGGCAGGGTCACTGAAGCTTTCTTT. As protein: CASSQGGRVTEAFF.